This T cell receptor beta chain stems from a study of blood T cell dynamics during melanoma immunotherapy (dated by TCRdb to 2018 to 2020). With regard to the full study: All patients had metastatic melanoma and were given first-line pembrolizumab or nivolumab plus ipilimumab as standard of care in the United Kingdom. To identify early correlates of response, the study profiled peripheral T cell receptor repertoires in patients with metastatic melanoma before and after one cycle of checkpoint inhibitor therapy. The training cohort was made up of consecutive patients, while a further independent group of patients from the same centre was pooled to form an external validation set. What the research found in general, with its limitations: Patients who later achieved disease control showed a bifurcated PBMC repertoire reorganization at W3, with increased clonality or increased diversity, unlike progressors. The study could not determine whether the T cell clones driving repertoire changes were melanoma-specific or reflected general immune activation. The relatively small sample size was acknowledged as something that could potentially limit how far the results can be generalized.

The label giving this sample's time point can be read as: pre-treatment baseline. Blood samples were taken before treatment (T0) and at week 3 (W3), following the first cycle of checkpoint blockade. Except for two patients with rapid clinical progression, response was assessed 12 weeks after the first infusion by RECIST 1.1; disease control meant complete response, partial response or stable disease. Patients were excluded for prior systemic cancer treatment, concomitant immunosuppressant therapy or synchronous other active malignancies. TCR beta was sequenced in both bulk PBMC and plasma cell-free DNA in order to track circulating cells as well as T cell turnover. Lymphoprep and SepMate tubes were used to isolate PBMC from blood, and red cell lysis was then performed. QIAamp DNA Blood Mini kits were used to extract DNA from PBMC and from sorted T cell subsets. On this clone itself: Its antigen remains undetermined. No qualities accompany the bases; no much larger clone lies one base away.

Every bulk PBMC sample had a fixed 350 ng of DNA loaded. TCR beta CDR3 sequences were amplified from genomic DNA using the immunoSEQ TCRb Assay kit according to manufacturer instructions. The KAPA Library Quantification Kit for Illumina platforms was used to quantify the pooled libraries by qPCR. Pooled libraries were sequenced on an Illumina NextSeq 500, clustered at 0.6-1.1 pM. The study's processing was this. The TCR data were analyzed using immunoSEQ ANALYZER and the R LymphoSeq package. A rearrangement efficiency score was calculated as productive divided by the sum of productive and non-productive CDR3 sequences. Clonality was assessed using the Gini coefficient and diversity using the Renyi index at alpha=1, with pairwise comparisons between timepoints within each patient. Clonal relatedness used an edit distance of 3, and repertoire similarity used the Bhattacharyya coefficient, both computed in LymphoSeq. Linear discriminant analysis on week-3 changes in clonality and diversity was built with the R MASS and caret packages to classify response. TCRdb mirrors the immuneACCESS table, restricted to in-frame sequences. Some clones are absent from its copies; in checked studies, under half trace to an unresolved V gene, and the reason for the others is unknown. That table gives V, J and clone size, and the DNA gave D and trimming. The table for this sample lists 14,000 or so clones; about nine tenths of them were counted only once. Around 6% of the sample goes to the ten largest clones.

V is pruned by 6 bases and J by 9 bases, leaving 7 bases of the junction without a gene match. Including the terminal cysteine and phenylalanine, the CDR3 comprises 12 residues. Only the CDR3 portion is preserved as DNA: 36 bases, with reading frame beginning at the first base. In the germline V gene, CDR1 corresponds to MNHNS and CDR2 to SASEGT. The sequence came from a human donor with melanoma. In this chain, TRBV6-1 is recombined with TRBJ1-1; 7 of the junction bases match TRBD1. The source material was blood, sampled from a patient treated with checkpoint blockade. The sequenced DNA: TGTGCCAGCAGCCGGGACAGAGAGAAAGCTTTCTTT. Translated, it reads CASSRDREKAFF.